Ten or more counts support the clone carrying this TCR beta chain. The source of the sample is a study of T cells after yellow fever vaccination. The germline CDR1 and CDR2 sequences are KGHDR and SFDVKD. The CDR3 is 12 residues long. Trimming took 6 bases from V and 9 from J, leaving 11 bases between them. TCRdb used MiXCR to reprocess the 5' RACE reads, holding one entry per CDR3 protein. The table lists some 96,000 distinct CDR3 sequences, about 8.4% of them singletons. The clonotype was recovered from a man in his late teens or twenties who received the YFV17D yellow fever vaccine. The material sequenced was CD8+ T cells not binding an NS4B(214-222) dextramer, sorted from PBMCs, taken less than 18 days after the first yellow fever vaccination. The chain employs TRBV24-1 and TRBJ2-1; D possibly corresponds to TRBD1 (5 bases). The CDR3 reads CATSTSGFEQFF. The CDR3 bases are TGTGCCACCAGTACATCAGGGTTTGAGCAGTTCTTC.